Listed below are T cell receptor beta chains from one sample, sequenced in a study of regulatory T cells in long-lasting Graves disease. TCRdb re-called the multiplex PCR reads through MiXCR, storing one row per CDR3 protein. The table records fewer than 600,000 distinct CDR3 sequences, about 22% of them present only once. Specimen: peripheral blood mononuclear cells (PBMCs), collected when the disease was refractory, from a patient treated with antithyroid drugs. The receptors stem from a female donor with Graves disease. The CDR3 runs from the conserved cysteine through the conserved F or W. D genes are given only for firm matches. A clone size is listed for some rows: how often the clone was seen (once, few, many), or a class if it is expanded.

d_gene	j_gene	v_gene	abundance	CDR3nt	CDR3aa
-	TRBJ2-5	TRBV9	once	TGTGCCAGCAGCTCCGCCGGTGCGCGCCAAGAGGCCCAGTACTTC	CASSSAGARQEAQYF
-	TRBJ2-7	TRBV20-1	many	TGCAGTGCTAGAGATGCCTACGAGCAGTACTTC	CSARDAYEQYF
-	TRBJ2-1	TRBV11-2	-	TGTGCCAGCAGCCCCAGACTCGAACACAATGAGCAGTTCTTC	CASSPRLEHNEQFF
TRBD1	TRBJ1-1	TRBV5-5	few	TGTGCCAGCAGCCCGGTAGTGGGACAGGGGAGAACTGAAGCTTTCTTT	CASSPVVGQGRTEAFF
TRBD1	TRBJ2-7	TRBV5-6	few	TGTGCCAGCAGCTGGGGACAGTCGGCGACCTACGAGCAGTACTTC	CASSWGQSATYEQYF
-	TRBJ2-1	TRBV6-5	few	TGTGCCAGCAGTTACCCGAGGCATGAGCAGTTCTTC	CASSYPRHEQFF
TRBD1	TRBJ1-5	TRBV20-1	-	TGCAGTGCTAGAGTCACAGGGGATCAGCCCCAGCATTTT	CSARVTGDQPQHF
-	TRBJ2-7	TRBV15	-	TGTGCCACCAGCAGACCCTTCTCCGGGAGCGTAGTCCACGAGCAGTACTTC	CATSRPFSGSVVHEQYF
TRBD1	TRBJ2-7	TRBV20-1	-	TGCAGTGCTGAGGACAGGGGGTACGAGCAGTACTTC	CSAEDRGYEQYF
TRBD2	TRBJ2-1	TRBV6-6	-	TGTGCCAGCAGTTACTCGAGGCTAGCGGCCTACAATGAGCAGTTCTTC	CASSYSRLAAYNEQFF
TRBD2	TRBJ2-3	TRBV28	few	TGTGCCAGCAGAGCTAGCGGACGGGATACGCAGTATTTT	CASRASGRDTQYF
TRBD1	TRBJ2-3	TRBV2	-	TGTGCCAGCAGTGAAGCGGTCAACAGGGGGCCTGCAGATACGCAGTATTTT	CASSEAVNRGPADTQYF
-	TRBJ1-1	TRBV9	few	TGTGCCAGCAGCGTAGGTGGCGGGAGGGAATGGAACACTGAAGCTTTCTTT	CASSVGGGREWNTEAFF
-	TRBJ2-6	TRBV28	many	TGTGCCACCACGGGATCCTTCCTTGGGGCCAACGTCCTGACTTTC	CATTGSFLGANVLTF
-	TRBJ2-7	TRBV5-5	-	TGTGCCGGCAGACGATCGGGTGAGCAGTACTTC	CAGRRSGEQYF
-	TRBJ2-7	TRBV12-3/TRBV12-4	many	TGTGCCAGCAGTTTCTCAGGCTACGAGCAGTACTTC	CASSFSGYEQYF
-	TRBJ1-1	TRBV18	-	TGTGCCAGCTCGCCCAACGCGGACGGCACTGAAGCTTTCTTT	CASSPNADGTEAFF
-	TRBJ2-2	TRBV11-2	many	TGTGCCAGCAGCTTAGAACCCGGGGAGCTGTTTTTT	CASSLEPGELFF
-	TRBJ2-7	TRBV29-1	many	TGCAGCGTTGAACACAGCCGCTCCTACGAGCAGTACTTC	CSVEHSRSYEQYF
-	TRBJ2-7	TRBV5-1	many	TGCGCCAGCAGCACCGGGACGGGTGGCTCCTACGAGCAGTACTTC	CASSTGTGGSYEQYF
TRBD1	TRBJ1-2	TRBV28	many	TGTGCCAGCAGGGGTACAGGGGAGCACTATGGCTACACCTTC	CASRGTGEHYGYTF
-	TRBJ2-7	TRBV7-2	-	TGTGCCAGCAGCCGGGGGACAGTAGCCTCCTACGAGCAGTACTTC	CASSRGTVASYEQYF
-	TRBJ1-5	TRBV20-1	-	TGCAGTGCTAGGGGGTATAGCAATCAGCCCCAGCATTTT	CSARGYSNQPQHF
TRBD2	TRBJ2-3	TRBV20-1	once	TGCAGTGCTAGAGAAGGCGGGGGGACAGATACGCAGTATTTT	CSAREGGGTDTQYF
-	TRBJ2-7	TRBV7-8	many	TGTGCCAGCAGCTTCCTATCAAGCCCGTTGGGCGAGCAGTACTTC	CASSFLSSPLGEQYF
-	TRBJ2-5	TRBV6-5	few	TGTGCCAGCAGTTACTCTGGCGCCCTGGGTGAGACCCAGTACTTC	CASSYSGALGETQYF
-	TRBJ1-2	TRBV18	few	TGTGCCAGCTCACCAGAGACAGCTATCTTAAACTATGGCTACACCTTC	CASSPETAILNYGYTF
-	TRBJ1-2	TRBV11-2	few	TGTGCCAGCAGCCAAACAGCTAACTATGGCTACACCTTC	CASSQTANYGYTF
-	TRBJ1-1	TRBV20-1	-	TGCAGTGCTCCCCCAGGGCGAACGAACACTGAAGCTTTCTTT	CSAPPGRTNTEAFF
-	TRBJ2-5	TRBV7-2	many	TGTGCCAGCATCACCCGGGGCAGGGAGAGACAAGAGACCCAGTACTTC	CASITRGRERQETQYF
TRBD1	TRBJ1-1	TRBV20-1	few	TGCAGTGCTAGAACCAGGGGGCGGGACACTGAAGCTTTCTTT	CSARTRGRDTEAFF
TRBD2	TRBJ2-2	TRBV6-2/TRBV6-3	-	TGTGCCAGCATCTGGACTAGCGGATCCACCGGGGAGCTGTTTTTT	CASIWTSGSTGELFF
TRBD2	TRBJ2-5	TRBV7-2	-	TGTGCCAGCAGCCCACCGGGGCTAGCGGGGCCTGGGGAGACCCAGTACTTC	CASSPPGLAGPGETQYF
-	TRBJ1-2	TRBV3-1	many	TGTGCCAGCAGCCAAGAGTGGGGGTTTGGCTACACCTTC	CASSQEWGFGYTF
-	TRBJ2-5	TRBV5-1	-	TGCGCCAGCAGCTTGGATCCCCAAGAGACCCAGTACTTC	CASSLDPQETQYF
-	TRBJ1-2	TRBV5-5	-	TGTGCCAGCAGCTTGGGGGTTCCGCAACATGGCTACACCTTC	CASSLGVPQHGYTF
TRBD1	TRBJ2-2	TRBV24-1	many	TGTGCCACCAGTGATTTGGCAGGGGGCACCGGGGAGCTGTTTTTT	CATSDLAGGTGELFF
-	TRBJ2-6	TRBV7-8	many	TGTGCCAGCAGGCTAACGGTGCCCCAATTCTCTGGGGCCAACGTCCTGACTTTC	CASRLTVPQFSGANVLTF
-	TRBJ1-6	TRBV7-2	many	TGTGCCAGCAGCGGGCGGACCAGAGGATATAATTCACCCCTCCACTTT	CASSGRTRGYNSPLHF
-	TRBJ2-3	TRBV9	-	TGTGCCAGCAGCGTAGGGGTAGGAGGGACAGATACGCAGTATTTT	CASSVGVGGTDTQYF
-	TRBJ1-6	TRBV12-3/TRBV12-4	many	TGTGCCAGCAGTTTGCGGGAGTGGAACGATAATTCACCCCTCCACTTT	CASSLREWNDNSPLHF
-	TRBJ1-1	TRBV28	many	TGTGCCAGCAGTCAACTGGACACTGAAGCTTTCTTT	CASSQLDTEAFF
-	TRBJ2-7	TRBV11-2	many	TGTGCCAGCAGCTTGGAGGGGGTGGGGACCTCCTACGAGCAGTACTTC	CASSLEGVGTSYEQYF
-	TRBJ1-4	TRBV28	many	TGTGCCAGCAGTTTATTGCGGGACCTTAATGAAAAACTGTTTTTT	CASSLLRDLNEKLFF
-	TRBJ2-2	TRBV6-1	many	TGTGCCACCTTAGCAGCGTTCGCGAACACCGGGGAGCTGTTTTTT	CATLAAFANTGELFF
TRBD1	TRBJ1-2	TRBV29-1	many	TGCAGCGTTGAGCGAACGACAGGGGACTATGGCTACACCTTC	CSVERTTGDYGYTF
-	TRBJ2-3	TRBV20-1	-	TGCAGTGCTAGAAGACCGGAGGGGAATACGCAGTATTTT	CSARRPEGNTQYF
-	TRBJ2-7	TRBV2	-	TGTGCCAGCAGTGTTAGACCTTCCTACGAGCAGTACTTC	CASSVRPSYEQYF
TRBD1	TRBJ1-1	TRBV10-3	-	TGTGCCGGGGGGGACAGTTCTAATGCGGCTTTCTTT	CAGGDSSNAAFF
-	TRBJ2-7	TRBV28	many	TGTGCCAGCAGGGGGGTCCAGGGATACGAGCAGTACTTC	CASRGVQGYEQYF
-	TRBJ1-1	TRBV4-2	-	TGTGCCAGCAGCCAACCTTCTATAGACCCAGCCTATGAAGCTTTCTTT	CASSQPSIDPAYEAFF
TRBD2	TRBJ2-2	TRBV6-2/TRBV6-3	few	TGTGCCTGTGGGGGGGACGCGAACACCGGGGAGCTGTTTTTT	CACGGDANTGELFF
-	TRBJ1-6	TRBV11-3	many	TGTGCCAGCAGCCCCTTGGAGAATTCACCCCTCCACTTT	CASSPLENSPLHF
-	TRBJ1-1	TRBV20-1	many	TGCAGTGCTAGAGTCAGGGAGGGGAACACTGAAGCTTTCTTT	CSARVREGNTEAFF
TRBD2	TRBJ2-5	TRBV29-1	-	TGCAGCGTTGAAGGGGTAGCGGGGTATCAAGAGACCCAGTACTTC	CSVEGVAGYQETQYF
TRBD1	TRBJ2-2	TRBV30	-	TGTGCCTGGAGTGTAGGACAGGGGATAGCCGGGGAGCTGTTTTTT	CAWSVGQGIAGELFF
-	TRBJ2-7	TRBV7-2	many	TGTGCCAGCAGCGAGCGTCTTCTAGGCGAGCAGTACTTC	CASSERLLGEQYF
TRBD1	TRBJ2-5	TRBV29-1	-	TGCAGCGTCCTAGTGACAGGGATAGAGACCCAGTACTTC	CSVLVTGIETQYF
TRBD1	TRBJ1-2	TRBV30	many	TGTGCCTGGAGTGAAGGGGGCTTTAGGGATGGCTACACCTTC	CAWSEGGFRDGYTF